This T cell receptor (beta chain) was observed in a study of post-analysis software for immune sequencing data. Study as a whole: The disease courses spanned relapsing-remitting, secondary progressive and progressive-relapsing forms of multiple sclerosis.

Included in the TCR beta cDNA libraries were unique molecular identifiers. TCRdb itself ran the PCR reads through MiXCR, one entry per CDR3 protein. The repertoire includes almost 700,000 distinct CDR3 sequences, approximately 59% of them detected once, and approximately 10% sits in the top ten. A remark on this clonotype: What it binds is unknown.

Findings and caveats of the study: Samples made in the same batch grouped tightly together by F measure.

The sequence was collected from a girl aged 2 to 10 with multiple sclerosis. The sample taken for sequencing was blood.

CDR3 region: CASSLDSPNEQFF. In DNA, the CDR3 is TGTGCCAGCAGCTTAGACTCCCCGAATGAGCAGTTCTTC. V is TRBV11-3 and J is TRBJ2-1; no definite D call. The V end lost 0 bases, the J end lost 7 bases, and 7 bases lay between the germline ends. CDR1 is SGHNT and CDR2 is YENEEA in the germline V gene. The CDR3 has 13 residues.